This T cell receptor beta chain comes out of a study of PD-L1 blockade in urothelial cancer. Whole-study context: Patients with male sex and bladder-origin urothelial cancer accounted for about 85% of the roughly 30 enrolled. As for prior chemotherapy regimens, patients had received 0 to 3.

The method was immunoSEQ multiplex PCR; TCRdb's version includes in-frame clones alone and lacks a portion of them. Of about 45,000 clones in the sample, about 88% were seen once. Concerning this clone: The antigen is undetermined.

Time point here: pretreatment peripheral blood. Findings and caveats of the study: Tumor-associated TCR clones expanded more in blood at 3 weeks in patients with durable benefit.

The TCR comes from a donor at least 40 years old with urothelial cancer. Sample: PBMCs, taken around atezolizumab (anti-PD-L1) treatment.

CDR3 nucleotides: TGTGCCAGCAGCTTCAGGGGGCGGCGAGAGACCCAGTACTTC. It encodes CASSFRGRRETQYF. The chain uses TRBV7-9 and TRBJ2-5, with TRBD1 identical over 8 bases. V lost 3 bases and J lost 4; bases outside the gene matches: 4. Looked up from germline, CDR1 is SEHNR and CDR2 is FQNEAQ (reference sequence). This CDR3 has 14 residues. Drawing the rest from reference TRBV7-9 and TRBJ2-5, the complete variable domain is DTGVSQNPRHKITKRGQNVTFRCDPISEHNRLYWYRQTLGQGPEFLTYFQNEAQLEKSRLLSDRFSAERPKGSFSTLEIQRTEQGDSAMYLCASSFRGRRETQYFGPGTRLLVL.